This T cell receptor (beta chain) derives from a study of T cells in localized non-small cell lung cancer. Of note for this clone: Its matching antigen is unknown.

Findings of the study overall: The study found T cell clonality highest in uninvolved adjacent lung, above tumor. A denser population of T cells in blood accompanied longer overall survival. Heterogeneity is still possible, as just one tumor region was sequenced. Appearances in adjacent lung were noted for a median around 55 of the top 100 tumor clones.

Sequenced by immunoSEQ multiplex PCR; TCRdb stores in-frame clones only, minus some. The table lists roughly 76,000 clones, around 82% of them singletons. The material sequenced was PBMCs, taken before any cancer treatment. This clonotype originated in a man aged 40 to 75 with stage II squamous cell lung carcinoma.

The CDR3 reads CASSGEVYNEQFF. The CDR3 bases are TGTGCCAGCAGTGGCGAGGTCTACAATGAGCAGTTCTTC. V usage is TRBV25-1 and J usage is TRBJ2-1; D not resolved. Germline lookup yields CDR1 MGHDK and CDR2 SYGVNS. The CDR3 runs 13 residues. V was shortened by 4 bases and J by 3 bases, with 7 bases between the two germline ends.